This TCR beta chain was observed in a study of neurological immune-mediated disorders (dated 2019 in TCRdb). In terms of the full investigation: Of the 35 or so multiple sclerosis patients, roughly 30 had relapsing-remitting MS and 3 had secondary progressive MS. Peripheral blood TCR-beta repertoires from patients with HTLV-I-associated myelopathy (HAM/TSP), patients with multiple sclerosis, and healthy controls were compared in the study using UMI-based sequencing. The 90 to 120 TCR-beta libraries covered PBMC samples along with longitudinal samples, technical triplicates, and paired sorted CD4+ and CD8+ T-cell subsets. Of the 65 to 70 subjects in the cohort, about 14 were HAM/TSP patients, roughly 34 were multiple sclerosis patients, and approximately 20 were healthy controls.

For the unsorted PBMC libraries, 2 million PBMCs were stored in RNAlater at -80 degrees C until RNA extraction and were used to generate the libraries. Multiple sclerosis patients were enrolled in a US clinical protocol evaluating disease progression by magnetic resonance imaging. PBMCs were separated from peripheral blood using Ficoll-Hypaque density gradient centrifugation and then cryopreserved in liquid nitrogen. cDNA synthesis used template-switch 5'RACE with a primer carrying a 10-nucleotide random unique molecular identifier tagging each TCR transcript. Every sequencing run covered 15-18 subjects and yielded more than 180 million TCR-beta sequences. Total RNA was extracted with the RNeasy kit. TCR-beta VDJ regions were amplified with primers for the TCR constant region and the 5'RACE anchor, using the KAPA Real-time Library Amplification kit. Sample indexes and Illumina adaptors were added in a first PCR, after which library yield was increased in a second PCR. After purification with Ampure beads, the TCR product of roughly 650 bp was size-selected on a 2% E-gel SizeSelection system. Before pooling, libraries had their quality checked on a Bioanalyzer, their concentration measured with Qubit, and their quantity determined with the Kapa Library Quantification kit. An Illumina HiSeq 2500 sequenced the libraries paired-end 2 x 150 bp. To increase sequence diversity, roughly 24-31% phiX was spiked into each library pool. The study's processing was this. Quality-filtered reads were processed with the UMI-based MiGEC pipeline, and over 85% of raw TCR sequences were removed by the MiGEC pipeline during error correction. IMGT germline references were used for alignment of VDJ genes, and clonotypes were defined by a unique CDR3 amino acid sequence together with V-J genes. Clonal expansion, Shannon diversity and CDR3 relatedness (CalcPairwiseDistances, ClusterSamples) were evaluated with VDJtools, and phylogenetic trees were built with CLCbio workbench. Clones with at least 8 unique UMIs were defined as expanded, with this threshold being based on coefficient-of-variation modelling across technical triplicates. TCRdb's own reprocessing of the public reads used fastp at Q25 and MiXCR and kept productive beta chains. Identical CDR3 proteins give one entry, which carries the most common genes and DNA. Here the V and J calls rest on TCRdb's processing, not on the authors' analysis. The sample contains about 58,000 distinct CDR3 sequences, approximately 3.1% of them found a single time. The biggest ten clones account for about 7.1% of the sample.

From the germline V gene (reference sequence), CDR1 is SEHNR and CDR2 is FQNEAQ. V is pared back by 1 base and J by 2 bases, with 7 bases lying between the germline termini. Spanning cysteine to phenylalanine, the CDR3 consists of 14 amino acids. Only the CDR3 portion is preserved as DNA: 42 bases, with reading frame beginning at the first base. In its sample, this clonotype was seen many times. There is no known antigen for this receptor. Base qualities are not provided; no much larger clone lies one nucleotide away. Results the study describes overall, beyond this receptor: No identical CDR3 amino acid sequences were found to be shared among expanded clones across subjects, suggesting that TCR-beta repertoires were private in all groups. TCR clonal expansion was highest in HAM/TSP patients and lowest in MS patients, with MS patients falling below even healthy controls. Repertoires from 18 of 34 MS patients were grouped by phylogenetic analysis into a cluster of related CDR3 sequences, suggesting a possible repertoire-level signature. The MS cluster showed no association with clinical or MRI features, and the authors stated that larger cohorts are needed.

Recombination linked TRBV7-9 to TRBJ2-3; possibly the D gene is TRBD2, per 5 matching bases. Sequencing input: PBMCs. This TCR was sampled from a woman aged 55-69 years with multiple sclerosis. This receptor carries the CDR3 CASSLVRDTDTQYF. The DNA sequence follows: TGTGCCAGCAGCTTAGTACGGGACACAGATACGCAGTATTTT.